This T cell receptor beta chain was sequenced during a study of neurological immune-mediated disorders. Findings and caveats of the study: None of the CDR3 amino acid sequences of expanded clones recurred across subjects, suggesting private repertoires in all groups. The study found the most TCR clonal expansion in HTLV-1-associated myelopathy and the least in multiple sclerosis, below healthy controls.

Described time point: technical triplicate 1. This clonotype was seen at least ten times. The antigen remains undetermined. Synthesis of cDNA was carried out by template-switch 5'RACE. The reaction used 10-nucleotide random UMIs. TCRdb called the 5' RACE reads again in MiXCR, with one record for every CDR3 protein. This table has about 36,000 distinct CDR3 sequences, around 10% appearing once. The CDR3 is 13 amino acids. CDR1 is SGHRS, CDR2 YFSETQ, per germline. V was clipped by 5 bases and J by 2 bases, with 10 bases between them. This TCR came from a man aged 55 to 70 with HTLV-1-associated myelopathy (HAM/TSP). Material for sequencing was PBMCs. The chain recombines TRBV5-1 with TRBJ1-1, with D uncertain. CDR3: CASSVMVNTEAFF. In nucleotides, the CDR3 is TGCGCCAGCAGTGTAATGGTTAACACTGAAGCTTTCTTT.